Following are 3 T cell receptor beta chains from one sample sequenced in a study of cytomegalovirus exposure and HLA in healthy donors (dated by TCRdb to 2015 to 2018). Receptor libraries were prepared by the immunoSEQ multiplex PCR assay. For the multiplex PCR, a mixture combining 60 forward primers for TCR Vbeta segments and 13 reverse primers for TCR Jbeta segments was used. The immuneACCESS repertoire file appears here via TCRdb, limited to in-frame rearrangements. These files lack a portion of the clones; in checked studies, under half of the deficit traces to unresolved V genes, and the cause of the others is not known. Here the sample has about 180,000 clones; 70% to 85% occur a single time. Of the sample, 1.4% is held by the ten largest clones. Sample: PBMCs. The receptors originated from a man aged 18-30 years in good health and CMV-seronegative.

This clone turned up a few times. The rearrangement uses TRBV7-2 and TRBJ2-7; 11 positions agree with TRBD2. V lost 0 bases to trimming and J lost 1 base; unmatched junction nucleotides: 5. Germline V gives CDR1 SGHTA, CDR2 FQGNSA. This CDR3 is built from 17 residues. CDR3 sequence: CASSLAPSGGFSYEQYF. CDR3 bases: TGTGCCAGCAGCTTAGCCCCTAGCGGGGGGTTTTCCTACGAGCAGTACTTC.

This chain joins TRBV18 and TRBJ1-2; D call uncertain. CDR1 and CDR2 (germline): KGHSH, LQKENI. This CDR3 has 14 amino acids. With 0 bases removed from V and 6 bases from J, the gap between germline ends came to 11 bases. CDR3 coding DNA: TGTGCCAGCTCACCACCGAGTGTATTAAATGGCTACACCTTC. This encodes CASSPPSVLNGYTF.

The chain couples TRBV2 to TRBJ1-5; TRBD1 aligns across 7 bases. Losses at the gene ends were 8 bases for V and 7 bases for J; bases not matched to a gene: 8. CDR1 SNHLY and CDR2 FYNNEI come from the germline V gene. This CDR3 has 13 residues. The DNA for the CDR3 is TGTGCCAGCGGGTCAGGGGGTAAGCAGCCCCAGCATTTT. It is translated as CASGSGGKQPQHF. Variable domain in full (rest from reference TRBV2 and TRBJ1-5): EPEVTQTPSHQVTQMGQEVILRCVPISNHLYFYWYRQILGQKVEFLVSFYNNEISEKSEIFDDQFSVERPDGSNFTLKIRSTKLEDSAMYFCASGSGGKQPQHFGDGTRLSIL.